This is a list of T cell receptor beta chains from one sample in a study of blood T cells in healthy people across ages. One entry per CDR3 protein results from TCRdb running MiXCR on the 5' RACE reads. The data contain 800,000 or so distinct CDR3 sequences, around 25% of them singletons. This sample also appeared in a second study, on T cells of mothers and their children.

The sequenced sample consisted of blood. These receptors all stem from a boy younger than 18 in good health. The CDR3 runs from the conserved cysteine through the conserved F or W.

v_gene	j_gene	CDR3aa
TRBV5-1	TRBJ1-1	CASSRYRNPNTEAFF
TRBV12-3/TRBV12-4	TRBJ2-5	CASSPQTTGQETHYF
TRBV29-1	TRBJ1-2	CSGIIGGERGTF
TRBV7-9	TRBJ1-1	CASSRKQVSEAFF
TRBV29-1	TRBJ1-2	CSVGVEDYGYTF
TRBV29-1	TRBJ1-4	CSVEEWGDRGFGKLFF
TRBV7-8	TRBJ2-3	CASSLASSGIPNTQYF
TRBV20-1	-	CSAAGDEQFF
TRBV27	TRBJ2-7	CASSTTGNEQYF
TRBV5-1	TRBJ2-7	CASSFFSGPSYEQYF
TRBV6-1	TRBJ1-2	CASSPSRDRKGIAYGYTF
TRBV6-2/TRBV6-3	TRBJ1-2	CASSSVDYGYTF
TRBV4-3	TRBJ2-7	CASSQDLGAGPFGGSYEQYF
TRBV18	TRBJ1-2	CASSYGGRRYTF
TRBV4-3	TRBJ2-1	CASSQDRGRGGNNEQFF
TRBV7-9	TRBJ2-1	CASSLFRGKIGNEQFF
TRBV4-3	TRBJ1-2	CASSPWFISGNGYTF
TRBV5-1	TRBJ2-7	CACRIPAGYEQYF
TRBV3-1	TRBJ2-7	CASSDLNRITQYF
TRBV5-1	TRBJ2-5	CASSLGGAKETQYF
TRBV6-2/TRBV6-3	TRBJ2-1	CASSYFVGEQFF
TRBV6-2/TRBV6-3	TRBJ2-2	CASSPFGDTGELFF
TRBV5-1	TRBJ2-1	CASSSDKSSYNEQFF
TRBV4-3	TRBJ2-3	CASSDEVAGARTDTQYF
TRBV7-3	TRBJ1-6	CASSLGTDYSPLHF
TRBV20-1	TRBJ1-4	CSAVDSRGYEKLFF
TRBV7-8	TRBJ1-2	CASSSRPGLGGYTF
TRBV20-1	TRBJ1-2	CSGGDGLLAGGTDTF
TRBV20-1	TRBJ2-7	CSARDPDRSSYEQYF
TRBV4-1	TRBJ1-1	CASSQVGKLNTEAFF
TRBV15	TRBJ1-4	CATSRDEDSGPTNEKLFF
TRBV11-1	-	CASSSTGTGSEQYF
TRBV2	TRBJ2-3	CASSESGTDTQYF
TRBV27	TRBJ1-1	CASSLLGAGAEAFF
TRBV7-8	TRBJ2-7	CASSLEGLMQYF
TRBV5-1	TRBJ2-7	CASSLARGNEQYF
TRBV19	TRBJ1-5	CATLGTGLGQPQHF
TRBV3-1	TRBJ1-4	CASSQSTGQLNEKLFF
TRBV9	TRBJ2-1	CASSAAGHFSYNEQFF
TRBV5-5	TRBJ2-7	CASSEWKGRETYEQYF
TRBV4-3	TRBJ1-4	CASSQDRVATNEKLFF
TRBV20-1	TRBJ2-7	CSARAGETYEQYF
TRBV21-1	TRBJ2-3	CASSNPGTTSTDTQYF
TRBV3-1	TRBJ2-2	CASSRGQLNTGELFF
TRBV20-1	TRBJ2-4	CSGRGVAKNIQYF
TRBV24-1	TRBJ2-6	CATSDRNSGANVLTF
TRBV9	TRBJ1-2	CASRPGGGSYGYTF
TRBV5-5	TRBJ1-5	CASSLDWGPPQHF
TRBV7-2	TRBJ2-5	CASSPFLETQYF
TRBV5-5	TRBJ2-7	CASSLGTAQYYEQYF
TRBV6-5	TRBJ2-3	CASSPTPDGIDTQYF
TRBV5-1	-	CASSDRANYEQYF
TRBV6-6	TRBJ2-5	CASSSNFEETQYF
TRBV7-2	TRBJ1-5	CASSLWRGPQPQHF